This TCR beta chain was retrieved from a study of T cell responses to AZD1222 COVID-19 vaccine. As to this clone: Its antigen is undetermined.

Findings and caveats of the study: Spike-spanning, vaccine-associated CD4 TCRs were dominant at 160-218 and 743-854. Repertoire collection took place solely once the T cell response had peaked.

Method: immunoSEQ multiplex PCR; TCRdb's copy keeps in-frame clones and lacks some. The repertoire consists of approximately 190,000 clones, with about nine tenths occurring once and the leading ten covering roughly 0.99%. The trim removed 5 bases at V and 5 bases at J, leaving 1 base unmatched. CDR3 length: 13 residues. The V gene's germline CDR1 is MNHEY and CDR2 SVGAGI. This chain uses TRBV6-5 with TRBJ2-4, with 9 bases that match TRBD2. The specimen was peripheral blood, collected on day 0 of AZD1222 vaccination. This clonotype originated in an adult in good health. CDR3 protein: CASSRTSENIQYF. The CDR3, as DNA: TGTGCCAGCAGTCGGACTAGCGAAAACATTCAGTACTTC.